The T cell receptor (beta chain) described here comes from a study of spatial heterogeneity in lung cancer. About the study: Each time, sequencing found more beta-chain sequences than alpha-chain sequences.

V lost 11 bases and J 8 bases, leaving 19 bases between the germline ends. The CDR3 contains 13 residues. Per the germline V gene, CDR1 is ENHRY and CDR2 is SYGVKD. This clonotype is judged medium-sized (0.01 to 0.1%). TCRdb re-called the 5' RACE reads through MiXCR, storing one row per CDR3 protein. Of about 10,000 distinct CDR3 sequences detected, around 3.7% appear once; the ten largest clones hold around 6.9%. Sample time point: sample taken at primary tumor resection. Sequencing was performed on whole RNA extracted from tumor and nontumor lung tissue, or from frozen PBMC, and the material was left unsorted. The donor population consisted of more than 55 patients with untreated, early-stage non-small cell lung cancer.

This chain links TRBV10-3 with TRBJ2-1; D perhaps matches TRBD1 (6 bases). This sequence originates from a male donor with early-stage non-small cell lung cancer. The material sequenced was normal lung tissue next to the tumor, taken at surgery. DNA for the CDR3: TGTGCCCGAAGCAGGGGTGTTCAAGATGAGCAGTTCTTC. Translation: CARSRGVQDEQFF.